The text below deals with one TCR beta chain. The antigen remains unidentified. Clones were sequenced by immunoSEQ multiplex PCR, and TCRdb holds only the in-frame ones, with some missing. Altogether 100,000 to 150,000 clones are present, just under 95% being singletons, with the ten largest covering 0.9% to 1.4%. This CDR3 has 13 amino acids. V dropped 10 bases and J dropped 9 bases, with 19 bases sitting between them. Germline V lookup: CDR1 SNHLY, CDR2 FYNNEI. These data belong to a study of T cell responses to AZD1222 COVID-19 vaccine. Study-wide results and caveats: Repertoire sampling occurred only after the peak T cell response. Females made up more of the donors, who were largely white British, and clonal diversity may have come out too low. Just 5 to 7 AZD1222 recipients were seropositive at baseline. At 160-218 and 743-854, vaccine-associated CD4 TCRs were dominant, and they spanned spike.

The TCR sequence derives from an adult who received the AZD1222 COVID-19 vaccine. Material: peripheral blood, obtained 28 days after the second AZD1222 dose. The chain has TRBV2 and TRBJ2-1; either TRBD1 or TRBD2 may supply D (5 bases each). In DNA, the CDR3 is TGTGCCACCTCAACCGTCGGGACGATTGAGCAGTTCTTC. It encodes CATSTVGTIEQFF. Using reference TRBV2 and TRBJ2-1 for the parts outside the CDR3, the full variable domain is EPEVTQTPSHQVTQMGQEVILRCVPISNHLYFYWYRQILGQKVEFLVSFYNNEISEKSEIFDDQFSVERPDGSNFTLKIRSTKLEDSAMYFCATSTVGTIEQFFGPGTRLTVL.